This T cell receptor (beta chain) was captured by sequencing in a study of response to subunit inactivated influenza vaccine. TCRdb reprocessed the RT-PCR reads with MiXCR, giving one entry per CDR3 protein. The table shows about 570,000 distinct CDR3 sequences, with 11% occurring only once. This clonotype came up many times. Its antigen is not identified. V dropped 5 bases and J dropped 5 bases, with 7 bases sitting between them. Looked up from germline, CDR1 is SGHTA and CDR2 is FQGTGA. The CDR3 has 12 amino acids. General observations from the study: The authors offered the suggestion that each seasonal influenza vaccination recruits few new T cells.

Separately, the same data were catalogued under a study of T cells expressing NK-cell markers. That report adds: Template switching by 5'RACE with UMIs generated the TCR beta cDNA. HCMV serostatus: most of the eight sequenced donors positive, one negative. Researchers report these clonotypes also headed the CD3+CD56-NKG2C+ fraction in a handful of donors.

The specimen was PBMCs from blood, collected on the day of vaccination. This chain uses TRBV7-3 with TRBJ2-1; D not resolved. The sequence was obtained from a man aged 50 to 59 who received an inactivated influenza vaccine. CDR3 loop: CASSEADNEQFF. In DNA, the CDR3 is TGTGCCAGCAGCGAGGCCGACAATGAGCAGTTCTTC. The full variable domain, rest sourced from reference TRBV7-3 and TRBJ2-1, is GAGVSQTPSNKVTEKGKYVELRCDPISGHTALYWYRQSLGQGPEFLIYFQGTGAADDSGLPNDRFFAVRPEGSVSTLKIQRTERGDSAVYLCASSEADNEQFFGPGTRLTVL.